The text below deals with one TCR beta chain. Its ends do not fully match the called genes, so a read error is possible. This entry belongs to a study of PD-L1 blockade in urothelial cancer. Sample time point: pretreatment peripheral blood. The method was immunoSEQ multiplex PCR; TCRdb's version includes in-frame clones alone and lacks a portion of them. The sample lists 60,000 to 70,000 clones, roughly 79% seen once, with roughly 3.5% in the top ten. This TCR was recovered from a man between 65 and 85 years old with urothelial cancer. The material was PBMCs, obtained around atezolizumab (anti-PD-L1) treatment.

The CDR3 sequence is CASSPDPLAGGAKTVF. Here the CDR3 DNA reads TGTGCCAGCAGCCCCGACCCCCTAGCGGGAGGGGCGAAAACGGTCTTC. The chain carries TRBV9 and TRBJ2-1; 12 bases agree with TRBD2. This CDR3 is built from 16 residues. Germline CDR1 and CDR2: SGDLS and YYNGEE.